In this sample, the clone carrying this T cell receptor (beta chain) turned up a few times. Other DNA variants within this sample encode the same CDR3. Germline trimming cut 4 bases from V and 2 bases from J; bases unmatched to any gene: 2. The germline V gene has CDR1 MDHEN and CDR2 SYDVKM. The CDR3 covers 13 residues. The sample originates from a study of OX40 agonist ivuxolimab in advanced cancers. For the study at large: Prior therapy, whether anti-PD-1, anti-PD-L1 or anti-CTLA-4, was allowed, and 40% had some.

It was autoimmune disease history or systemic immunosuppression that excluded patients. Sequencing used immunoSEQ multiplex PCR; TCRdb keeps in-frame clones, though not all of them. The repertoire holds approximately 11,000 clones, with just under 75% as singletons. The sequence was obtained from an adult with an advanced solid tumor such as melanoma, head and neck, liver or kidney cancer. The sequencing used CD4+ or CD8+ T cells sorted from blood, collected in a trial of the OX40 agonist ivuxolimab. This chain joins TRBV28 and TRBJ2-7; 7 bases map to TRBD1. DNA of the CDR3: TGTGCCAGCAGTTACAGGGGTCCCTACGAGCAGTACTTC. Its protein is CASSYRGPYEQYF.